This T cell receptor (beta chain) was identified in a study of cytomegalovirus exposure and HLA in healthy donors. Study in general: Of all 400 or so donors who were genotyped, 75% to 85% belonged to the Caucasian-associated ancestry cluster.

Findings and limits, study-wide: Another analysis was done later, and it associated roughly 15,000 TCR beta sequences with HLA alleles at 0.05 false discovery rate. Some TCR beta chains (about 170 of them) were listed as cytomegalovirus-associated. Earlier analysis looked at TCR beta V segments, and most were productive about 87% or about 30% of the time.

This PCR relied on a set of 60 Vbeta primers and 13 Jbeta primers. The assay was immunoSEQ multiplex PCR, and TCRdb's table has in-frame clones only and misses some. The table lists about 140,000 clones, roughly 90% of them singletons. The germline V and J ends were trimmed by 0 bases and 7 bases, with 7 bases remaining between them. There are 13 residues in the CDR3. Germline CDR1 reads MNHEY; CDR2 reads SVGAGI. As for this clone: The antigen is undetermined.

J is TRBJ2-1 and V is TRBV6-5, with D unresolved. The receptor's source is a woman aged 40 to 50 in good health and CMV-seronegative. The sample was PBMCs. The CDR3 region has the DNA TGTGCCAGCAGTTACTCGGTTAGTAATGAGCAGTTCTTC. Translated: CASSYSVSNEQFF.